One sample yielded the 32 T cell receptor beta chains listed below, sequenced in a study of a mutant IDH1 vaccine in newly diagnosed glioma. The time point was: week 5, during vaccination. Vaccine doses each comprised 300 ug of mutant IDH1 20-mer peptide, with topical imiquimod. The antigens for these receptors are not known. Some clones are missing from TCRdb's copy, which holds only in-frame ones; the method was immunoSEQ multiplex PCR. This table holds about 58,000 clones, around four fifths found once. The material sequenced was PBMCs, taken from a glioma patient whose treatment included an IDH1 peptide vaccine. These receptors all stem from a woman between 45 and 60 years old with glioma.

CDR3 DNA: TGTGCCAGCAGTACGGGACAGCTCTACGAGCAGTACTTC. It codes for CASSTGQLYEQYF. The chain uses TRBV2 and TRBJ2-7; 7 bases match TRBD1. The CDR3 covers 13 residues. Trimming removed 5 bases from V and 3 bases from J; junction bases left unmatched: 4. CDR1 and CDR2 from the germline V gene are SNHLY and FYNNEI.

The CDR3 DNA sequence: TGTGCCTGGAGTGTACGCGCGAACACTGAAGCTTTCTTT. Translated, it gives CAWSVRANTEAFF. The V call is TRBV30, the J call TRBJ1-1; D remains unclear. The length of the CDR3 is 13 residues. Germline V CDR1 and CDR2: GTSNPN, SVGIG (reference sequence). V lost 0 bases to trimming and J lost 1 base, with 6 bases between them.

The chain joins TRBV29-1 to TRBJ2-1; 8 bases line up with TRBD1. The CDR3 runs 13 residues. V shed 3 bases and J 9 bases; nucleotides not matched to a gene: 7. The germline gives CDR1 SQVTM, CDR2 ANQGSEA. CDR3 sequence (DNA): TGCAGCGTTGAGCAGGGGGCACGGAGTGAGCAGTTCTTC. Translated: CSVEQGARSEQFF.

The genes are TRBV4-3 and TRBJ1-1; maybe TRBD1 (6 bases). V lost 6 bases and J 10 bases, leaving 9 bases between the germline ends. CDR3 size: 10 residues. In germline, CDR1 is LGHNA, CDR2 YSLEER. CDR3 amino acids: CASRGGVAFF. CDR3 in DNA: TGCGCCAGCAGAGGGGGGGTAGCTTTCTTT.

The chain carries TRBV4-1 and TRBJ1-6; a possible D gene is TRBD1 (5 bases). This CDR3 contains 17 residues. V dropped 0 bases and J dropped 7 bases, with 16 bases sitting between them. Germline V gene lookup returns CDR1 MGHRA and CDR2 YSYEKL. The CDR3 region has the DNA TGCGCCAGCAGCCAAGACTGGGACGGGCCCCAAAATTCACCCCTCCACTTT. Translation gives CASSQDWDGPQNSPLHF.

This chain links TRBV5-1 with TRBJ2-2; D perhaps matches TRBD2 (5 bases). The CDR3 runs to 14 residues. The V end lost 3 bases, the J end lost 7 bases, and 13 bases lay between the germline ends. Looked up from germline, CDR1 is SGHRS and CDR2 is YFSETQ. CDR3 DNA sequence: TGCGCCAGCAGCTCCACCGGGATCAGCGGGGAGCTGTTTTTT. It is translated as CASSSTGISGELFF. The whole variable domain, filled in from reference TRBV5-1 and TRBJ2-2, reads KAGVTQTPRYLIKTRGQQVTLSCSPISGHRSVSWYQQTPGQGLQFLFEYFSETQRNKGNFPGRFSGRQFSNSRSEMNVSTLELGDSALYLCASSSTGISGELFFGEGSRLTVL.

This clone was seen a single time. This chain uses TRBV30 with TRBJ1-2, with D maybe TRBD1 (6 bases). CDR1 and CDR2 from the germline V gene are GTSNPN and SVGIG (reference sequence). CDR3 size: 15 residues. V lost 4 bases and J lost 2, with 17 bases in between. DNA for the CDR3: TGTGCCTGGACTTTACTTAAAGGGGGGAACTATGGCTACACCTTC. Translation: CAWTLLKGGNYGYTF.

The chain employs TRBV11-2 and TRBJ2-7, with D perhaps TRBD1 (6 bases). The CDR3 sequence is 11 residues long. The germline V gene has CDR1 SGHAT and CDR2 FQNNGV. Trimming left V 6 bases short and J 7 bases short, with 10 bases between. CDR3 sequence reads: CASSSGVEQYF. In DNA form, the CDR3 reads TGTGCCAGCAGTTCAGGGGTGGAGCAGTACTTC.

The CDR3 DNA sequence: TGTGCCAGCAGCGTATTCAGGGACGCCGGGGAGCTGTTTTTT. Protein: CASSVFRDAGELFF. The chain joins TRBV9 to TRBJ2-2, with D possibly called TRBD1 or TRBD2 (5 bases each). CDR3 size: 14 residues. The V gene lost 1 base and the J gene lost 6 bases, with 10 bases spanning the gap. CDR1 and CDR2 (germline): SGDLS, YYNGEE.

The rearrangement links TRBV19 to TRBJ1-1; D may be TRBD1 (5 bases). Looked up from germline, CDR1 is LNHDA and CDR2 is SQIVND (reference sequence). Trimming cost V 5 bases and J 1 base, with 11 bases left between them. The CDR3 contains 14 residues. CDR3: CASSARGENTEAFF. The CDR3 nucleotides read TGTGCCAGTAGTGCTCGAGGGGAGAACACTGAAGCTTTCTTT.

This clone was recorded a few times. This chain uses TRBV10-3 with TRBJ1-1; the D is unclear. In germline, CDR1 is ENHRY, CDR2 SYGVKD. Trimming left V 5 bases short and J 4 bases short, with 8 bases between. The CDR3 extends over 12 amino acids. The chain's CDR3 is CAISKGSTEAFF. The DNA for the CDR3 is TGTGCCATCAGTAAAGGGAGCACTGAAGCTTTCTTT.

CDR3 amino acids: CASITLGGGPEGTEAFF. DNA for the CDR3: TGCGCCAGCATTACCTTAGGGGGCGGACCGGAGGGCACTGAAGCTTTCTTT. J is TRBJ1-1 and V is TRBV4-1; TRBD1 matches at 7 bases. V lost 7 bases and J lost 4; bases outside the gene matches: 18. The CDR3 has 17 amino acids. CDR1 MGHRA and CDR2 YSYEKL come from the germline V gene.

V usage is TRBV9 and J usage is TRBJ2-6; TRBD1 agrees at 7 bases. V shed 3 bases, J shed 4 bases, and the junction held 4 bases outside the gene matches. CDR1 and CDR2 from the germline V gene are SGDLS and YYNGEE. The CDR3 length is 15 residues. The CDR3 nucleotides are TGTGCCAGCAGCGAACAGGGGAGCGGGGCCAACGTCCTGACTTTC. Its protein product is CASSEQGSGANVLTF.

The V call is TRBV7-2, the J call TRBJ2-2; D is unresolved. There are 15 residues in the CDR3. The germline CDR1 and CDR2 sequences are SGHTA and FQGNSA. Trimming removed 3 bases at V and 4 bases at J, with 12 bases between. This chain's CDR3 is CASSFRIGATGELFF. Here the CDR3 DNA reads TGTGCCAGCAGCTTTCGCATAGGAGCCACCGGGGAGCTGTTTTTT.

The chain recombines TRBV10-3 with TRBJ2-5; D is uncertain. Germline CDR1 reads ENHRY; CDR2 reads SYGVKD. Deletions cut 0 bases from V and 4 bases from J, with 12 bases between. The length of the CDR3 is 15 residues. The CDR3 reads CAISESVLKGETQYF. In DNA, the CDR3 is TGTGCCATCAGTGAGTCGGTTCTCAAAGGAGAGACCCAGTACTTC.

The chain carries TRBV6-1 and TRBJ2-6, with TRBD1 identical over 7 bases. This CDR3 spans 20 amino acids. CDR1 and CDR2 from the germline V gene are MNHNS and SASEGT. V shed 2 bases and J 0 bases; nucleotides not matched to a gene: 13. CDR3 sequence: CASSETRGRNPYSGANVLTF. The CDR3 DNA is TGTGCCAGCAGTGAAACGAGGGGGCGGAATCCCTACTCTGGGGCCAACGTCCTGACTTTC.

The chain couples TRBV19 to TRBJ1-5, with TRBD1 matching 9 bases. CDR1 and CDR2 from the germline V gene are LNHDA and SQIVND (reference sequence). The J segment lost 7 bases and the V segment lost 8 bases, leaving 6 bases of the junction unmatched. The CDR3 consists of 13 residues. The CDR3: CASGTGPRQPQHF. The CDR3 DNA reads TGTGCCAGTGGGACAGGGCCAAGGCAGCCCCAGCATTTT.

The CDR3 DNA follows: TGTGCCAGCAGTGAGGCCGGTTTTGAGCAGTTCTTC. It is translated as CASSEAGFEQFF. The chain carries TRBV25-1 and TRBJ2-1; D call uncertain. V was shortened by 3 bases and J by 9 bases, with 9 bases between the two germline ends. CDR1 is MGHDK, CDR2 SYGVNS, per germline. CDR3 length equals 12 residues.

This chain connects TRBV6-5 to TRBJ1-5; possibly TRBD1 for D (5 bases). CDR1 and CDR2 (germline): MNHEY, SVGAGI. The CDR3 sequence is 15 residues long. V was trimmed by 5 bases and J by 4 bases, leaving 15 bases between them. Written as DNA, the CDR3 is TGTGCCAGCAGTCGCGCTTCCGGGGGAAATCAGCCCCAGCATTTT. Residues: CASSRASGGNQPQHF.

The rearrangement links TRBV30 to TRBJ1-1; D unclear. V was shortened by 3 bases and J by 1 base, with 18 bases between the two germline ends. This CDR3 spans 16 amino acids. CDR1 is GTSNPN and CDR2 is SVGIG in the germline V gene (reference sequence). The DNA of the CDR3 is TGTGCCTGGAGCCCCCTCTCACAGTGGCCGAACACTGAAGCTTTCTTT. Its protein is CAWSPLSQWPNTEAFF.

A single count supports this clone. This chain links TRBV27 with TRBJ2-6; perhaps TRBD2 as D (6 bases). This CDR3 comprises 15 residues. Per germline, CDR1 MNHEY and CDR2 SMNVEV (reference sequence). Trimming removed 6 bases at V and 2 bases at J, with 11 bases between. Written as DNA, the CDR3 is TGTGCCAGCAGAGGACTACCCCCTGGGGCCAACGTCCTGACTTTC. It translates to CASRGLPPGANVLTF.

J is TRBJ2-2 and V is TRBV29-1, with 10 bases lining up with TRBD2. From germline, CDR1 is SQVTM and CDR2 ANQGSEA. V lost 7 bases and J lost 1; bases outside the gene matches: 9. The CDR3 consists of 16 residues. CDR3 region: CSARERGGKNTGELFF. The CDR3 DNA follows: TGCAGCGCTAGAGAGCGGGGGGGAAAGAACACCGGGGAGCTGTTTTTT.

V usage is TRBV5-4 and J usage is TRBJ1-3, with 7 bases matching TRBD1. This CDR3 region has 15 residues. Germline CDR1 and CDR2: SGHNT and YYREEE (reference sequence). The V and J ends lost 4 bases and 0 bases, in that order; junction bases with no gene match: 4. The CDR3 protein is CASSLDRVSGNTIYF. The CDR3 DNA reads TGTGCCAGCAGCCTTGACAGGGTCTCTGGAAACACCATATATTTT.

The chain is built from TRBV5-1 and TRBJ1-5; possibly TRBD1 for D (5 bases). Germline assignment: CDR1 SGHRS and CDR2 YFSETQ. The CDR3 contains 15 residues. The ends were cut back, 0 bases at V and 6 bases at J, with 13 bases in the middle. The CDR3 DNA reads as TGCGCCAGCAGCTTGGACGGGGAGGGGAGTCAGCCCCAGCATTTT. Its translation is CASSLDGEGSQPQHF.

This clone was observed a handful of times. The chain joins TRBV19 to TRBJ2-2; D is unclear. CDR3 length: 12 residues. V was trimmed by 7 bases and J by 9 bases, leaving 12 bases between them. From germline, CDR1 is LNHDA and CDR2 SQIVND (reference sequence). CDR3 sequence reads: CASTFMGRELFF. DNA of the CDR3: TGTGCCAGTACCTTCATGGGGAGGGAGCTGTTTTTT.

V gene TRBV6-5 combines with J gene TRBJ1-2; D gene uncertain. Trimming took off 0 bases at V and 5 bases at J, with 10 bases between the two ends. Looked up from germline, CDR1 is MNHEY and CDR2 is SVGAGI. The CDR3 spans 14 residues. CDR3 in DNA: TGTGCCAGCAGTTACTCAAGTCTCGGGTATGGCTACACCTTC. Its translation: CASSYSSLGYGYTF.

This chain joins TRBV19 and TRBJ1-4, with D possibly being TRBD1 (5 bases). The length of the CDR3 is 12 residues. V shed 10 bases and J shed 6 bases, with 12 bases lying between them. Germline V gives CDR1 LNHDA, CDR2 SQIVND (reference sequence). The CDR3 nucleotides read TGTGCCATCGGGGCACGGGATGAAAAACTGTTTTTT. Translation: CAIGARDEKLFF.

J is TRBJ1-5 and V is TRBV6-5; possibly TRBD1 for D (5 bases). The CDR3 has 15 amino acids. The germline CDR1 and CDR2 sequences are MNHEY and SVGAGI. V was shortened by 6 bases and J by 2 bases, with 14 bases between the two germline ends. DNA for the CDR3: TGTGCCAGCAGGCAGGTGGGGGGAGGCAATCAGCCCCAGCATTTT. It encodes CASRQVGGGNQPQHF.

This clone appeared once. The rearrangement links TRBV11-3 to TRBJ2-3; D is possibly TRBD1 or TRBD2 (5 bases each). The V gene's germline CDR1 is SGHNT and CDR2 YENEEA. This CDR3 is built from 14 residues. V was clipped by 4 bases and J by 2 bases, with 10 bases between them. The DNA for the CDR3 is TGTGCCAGCAGCTGGGGGAGCCCCACAGATACGCAGTATTTT. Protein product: CASSWGSPTDTQYF.

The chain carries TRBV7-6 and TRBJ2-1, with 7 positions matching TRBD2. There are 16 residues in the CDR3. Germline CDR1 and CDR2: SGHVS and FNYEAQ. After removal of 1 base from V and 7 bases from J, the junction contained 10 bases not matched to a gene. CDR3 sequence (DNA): TGTGCCAGCAGCTTAGTAACTAGCGCGGGGCGGAATGAGCAGTTCTTC. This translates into CASSLVTSAGRNEQFF. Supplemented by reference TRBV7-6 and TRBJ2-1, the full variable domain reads GAGVSQSPRYKVTKRGQDVALRCDPISGHVSLYWYRQALGQGPEFLTYFNYEAQQDKSGLPNDRFSAERPEGSISTLTIQRTEQRDSAMYRCASSLVTSAGRNEQFFGPGTRLTVL.

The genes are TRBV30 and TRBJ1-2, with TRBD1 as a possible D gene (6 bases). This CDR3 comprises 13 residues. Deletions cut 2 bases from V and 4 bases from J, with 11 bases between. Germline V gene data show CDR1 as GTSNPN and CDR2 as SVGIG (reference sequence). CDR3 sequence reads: CAWSTGQTYGYTF. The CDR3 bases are TGTGCCTGGAGTACAGGACAGACCTATGGCTACACCTTC.

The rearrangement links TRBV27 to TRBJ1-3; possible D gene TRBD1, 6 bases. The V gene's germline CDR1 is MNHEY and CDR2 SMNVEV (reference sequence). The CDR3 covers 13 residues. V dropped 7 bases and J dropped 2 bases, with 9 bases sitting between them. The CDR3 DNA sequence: TGTGCCAGCATTTCAGGGGCTGGAAACACCATATATTTT. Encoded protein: CASISGAGNTIYF.